The next 20 T cell receptor beta chains were all read from a single sample in a study of OX40 agonist ivuxolimab in advanced cancers. Produced via immunoSEQ multiplex PCR; TCRdb's table is partial and in-frame only. The table includes under 70,000 clones, 86% detected once. The sequenced sample was CD4+ or CD8+ T cells sorted from blood, obtained in a trial of the OX40 agonist ivuxolimab. The receptors were sampled from an adult with an advanced solid tumor such as melanoma, head and neck, liver or kidney cancer.

This chain links TRBV6-1 with TRBJ2-2; D ambiguous. Between the trimmed V and J ends, which lost 7 bases and 3 bases, there was a span of 6 bases. Looked up from germline, CDR1 is MNHNS and CDR2 is SASEGT. The CDR3 has 12 residues. The CDR3 here is CASTPYTGELFF. The CDR3 region has the DNA TGTGCCAGCACCCCCTACACCGGGGAGCTGTTTTTT.

This clone was recorded once. The V and J genes are TRBV6-5 and TRBJ2-7; 10 bases agree with TRBD2. CDR3 length: 15 amino acids. V shed 2 bases and J 5 bases; nucleotides not matched to a gene: 6. In germline, CDR1 is MNHEY, CDR2 SVGAGI. This CDR3 is CASSYVAGGVNEQYF. The CDR3 nucleotides are TGTGCCAGCAGTTACGTAGCGGGAGGTGTCAACGAGCAGTACTTC.

This sequence joins TRBV2 and TRBJ1-5, with D perhaps TRBD1 (5 bases). CDR3 size: 14 residues. Trimming left V 3 bases short and J 2 bases short, with 8 bases between. CDR1 and CDR2 from the germline V gene are SNHLY and FYNNEI. This chain's CDR3 is CASSDTGRNQPQHF. The CDR3 DNA reads TGTGCCAGCAGTGACACAGGCCGCAATCAGCCCCAGCATTTT. Together with reference TRBV2 and TRBJ1-5, the CDR3 gives the full variable domain: EPEVTQTPSHQVTQMGQEVILRCVPISNHLYFYWYRQILGQKVEFLVSFYNNEISEKSEIFDDQFSVERPDGSNFTLKIRSTKLEDSAMYFCASSDTGRNQPQHFGDGTRLSIL.

This sequence joins TRBV11-1 and TRBJ1-2, with unresolved D. V was pared by 3 bases and J by 5 bases, with 10 bases between. Germline values: CDR1 SGHAT, CDR2 FQDESV (reference sequence). The CDR3 loop spans 13 amino acids. The CDR3 sequence is CASSFGSQYGYTF. The CDR3 region has the DNA TGTGCCAGCAGCTTTGGGTCTCAATATGGCTACACCTTC.

The chain recombines TRBV5-1 with TRBJ2-1, with 10 bases that match TRBD1. Germline CDR1 reads SGHRS; CDR2 reads YFSETQ. The CDR3 runs 14 residues. V was pared by 4 bases and J by 5 bases, with 3 bases of the junction left unmatched. The DNA for the CDR3 is TGCGCCAGCAGCCCGGGGACAGGGGACAATGAGCAGTTCTTC. This gives the protein CASSPGTGDNEQFF.

This chain joins TRBV7-3 and TRBJ2-3, with 8 nucleotides matching TRBD2. This CDR3 is built from 15 residues. V lost 3 bases to trimming and J lost 4 bases; unmatched junction nucleotides: 6. From germline, CDR1 is SGHTA and CDR2 FQGTGA. The CDR3 bases are TGTGCCAGCAGCTTTAGCGGGGCCAGCGCAGATACGCAGTATTTT. Residues: CASSFSGASADTQYF.

The DNA of the CDR3 is TGTGCCAGCCATGCCTCTCCCCCTTTAGCTCTGAGGGACCACGAGCAGTACTTC. Translation gives CASHASPPLALRDHEQYF. The rearrangement joins TRBV2 to TRBJ2-7; tentatively, D is TRBD1 or TRBD2 (5 bases each). Germline V gene data show CDR1 as SNHLY and CDR2 as FYNNEI. The CDR3 spans 18 residues. Trimming stripped 8 bases from V and 5 bases from J, with 31 bases between.

This rearrangement joins TRBV2 to TRBJ2-1; a possible D gene is TRBD1 (6 bases). Germline V gene sequence: CDR1 SNHLY, CDR2 FYNNEI. The germline V and J ends were trimmed by 9 bases and 7 bases, with 19 bases remaining between them. This CDR3 has 14 residues. This CDR3 reads CASGENRVINEQFF. CDR3 nucleotide sequence: TGTGCCAGTGGGGAGAACAGGGTAATAAATGAGCAGTTCTTC.

A single count supports this clone. J is TRBJ2-5 and V is TRBV6-5, with D hard to call. The germline CDR1 and CDR2 sequences are MNHEY and SVGAGI. V lost 6 bases and J lost 1, with 6 bases in between. CDR3 length: 12 residues. CDR3: CASSRLQETQYF. The DNA for the CDR3 is TGTGCCAGCAGCCGCCTCCAAGAGACCCAGTACTTC.

V is TRBV10-3 and J is TRBJ1-1, with TRBD1 matching over 9 bases. CDR1 ENHRY and CDR2 SYGVKD come from the germline V gene. Trimming at V came to 7 bases and at J to 10 bases, leaving 7 bases not matched to a gene. The CDR3 sequence is 12 residues long. CDR3 protein: CAITPGQGPAFF. The CDR3 DNA sequence: TGTGCCATCACACCGGGACAGGGACCAGCTTTCTTT.

The CDR3 sequence is CASSPVATGSGEQYF. The DNA of the CDR3 is TGTGCCAGCAGCCCGGTGGCGACAGGGTCAGGCGAGCAGTACTTC. The genes are TRBV4-2 and TRBJ2-7; TRBD1 aligns across 7 bases. V was clipped by 4 bases and J by 6 bases; unmatched bases: 12. The CDR3 totals 15 residues. CDR1 and CDR2 (germline): LGHNA, YNFKEQ.

Details on this clone: The sample has other DNA sequences that encode this CDR3 too. The V and J genes are TRBV6-5 and TRBJ2-7, with 10 bases lining up with TRBD1. Germline CDR1 MNHEY, CDR2 SVGAGI. The CDR3 spans 13 residues. Trimming at V came to 6 bases and at J to 5 bases, leaving 4 bases not matched to a gene. CDR3 nucleotides: TGTGCCAGCAGCCGGGACAGGGGCCACGAGCAGTACTTC. It specifies CASSRDRGHEQYF.

The rearrangement links TRBV19 to TRBJ2-3; TRBD2 aligns across 9 bases. Germline assignment: CDR1 LNHDA and CDR2 SQIVND (reference sequence). Trimming at V came to 11 bases and at J to 4 bases, leaving 13 bases not matched to a gene. This CDR3 contains 15 residues. In DNA, the CDR3 is TGTGCCCCCCTGCCCCATGCGGGAGGGCCAGATACGCAGTATTTT. It codes for CAPLPHAGGPDTQYF. Full variable domain (remainder filled in from reference TRBV19 and TRBJ2-3): DGGITQSPKYLFRKEGQNVTLSCEQNLNHDAMYWYRQDPGQGLRLIYYSQIVNDFQKGDIAEGYSVSREKKESFPLTVTSAQKNPTAFYLCAPLPHAGGPDTQYFGPGTRLTVL.

The chain combines TRBV7-6 with TRBJ1-5; D gene ambiguous. Looked up from germline, CDR1 is SGHVS and CDR2 is FNYEAQ. Trimming left V 7 bases short and J 6 bases short, with 4 bases between. The CDR3 sequence is 10 residues long. Written as DNA, the CDR3 is TGTGCCAGCACACCTCAGCCCCAGCATTTT. This encodes CASTPQPQHF.

This clone was observed a few times. Its ends do not fully match the called genes, so a read error is possible. The rearrangement joins TRBV7-2 to TRBJ2-5; TRBD1 might be the D (5 bases). Germline CDR1 is SGHTA and CDR2 is FQGNSA. The CDR3 covers 14 residues. CDR3 nucleotides: TGTGCCAGCAGCTTAGCGCCAGGGCAAGGGACCCAGTACTTC. It yields the protein CASSLAPGQGTQYF. Full variable domain (remainder filled in from reference TRBV7-2 and TRBJ2-5): GAGVSQSPSNKVTEKGKDVELRCDPISGHTALYWYRQSLGQGLEFLIYFQGNSAPDKSGLPSDRFSAERTGGSVSTLTIQRTQQEDSAVYLCASSLAPGQGTQYFGPGTRLLVL.

The J gene is TRBJ1-2, the V gene TRBV2; D gene uncertain. The CDR3 is made up of 13 amino acids. Deletions cut 7 bases from V and 8 bases from J, with 17 bases between. The germline V gene has CDR1 SNHLY and CDR2 FYNNEI. The CDR3 loop reads CASKADAPRGYTF. The CDR3, as DNA: TGTGCCAGCAAGGCGGACGCTCCTCGAGGCTACACCTTC.

This chain joins TRBV11-2 and TRBJ2-2; D possibly uses TRBD1 or TRBD2 (6 bases each). The germline V and J ends were trimmed by 2 bases and 4 bases, with 17 bases remaining between them. The CDR3 is made up of 17 amino acids. Germline CDR1 and CDR2: SGHAT and FQNNGV. For the CDR3, the DNA is TGTGCCAGCAGCTTACGGTGGCGGGACAACTTCACCGGGGAGCTGTTTTTT. This encodes CASSLRWRDNFTGELFF.

V usage is TRBV11-3 and J usage is TRBJ2-7; D gene ambiguous. The ends were cut back, 1 base at V and 6 bases at J, with 7 bases in the middle. This CDR3 comprises 12 residues. Per the germline V gene, CDR1 is SGHNT and CDR2 is YENEEA. The CDR3, as DNA: TGTGCCAGCAGCTTAGGAGTAGGCGAGCAGTACTTC. Residues: CASSLGVGEQYF.

The chain recombines TRBV13 with TRBJ2-7, with a weak D call TRBD2 (5 bases). CDR3 length: 12 residues. V shed 2 bases and J shed 7 bases, with 9 bases lying between them. Germline V lookup: CDR1 PRHDT, CDR2 FYEKMQ (reference sequence). The CDR3 region is CASSLNKREQYF. CDR3 coding DNA: TGTGCCAGCAGCTTAAACAAGCGGGAGCAGTACTTC.

The chain links TRBV4-1 to TRBJ2-1; 7 bases line up with TRBD2. This CDR3 is 16 amino acids long. V shed 6 bases, J shed 7 bases, and the junction held 15 bases outside the gene matches. In germline, CDR1 is MGHRA, CDR2 YSYEKL. CDR3 bases: TGCGCCAGCAGGCCTTACGAGCCTAGCGGACCAAATGAGCAGTTCTTC. It translates to CASRPYEPSGPNEQFF.